This T cell receptor beta chain stems from a study of cytomegalovirus exposure and HLA in healthy donors (dated by TCRdb to the late 2010s). Regarding the study in general: According to an earlier analysis of 587 of the donors, about 179 million T cells yielded roughly 100 million unique TCR beta sequences and 250 to 350 Gb of sequence data. About 280 gigabases of sequencing data and around 88 million unique TCR sequences made up an early release that covered approximately 700 HLA-typed donors. Among the roughly 400 genotyped donors, about 85% belonged to the genetic ancestry cluster associated with self-reported Caucasian donors. The study aimed to test whether signatures of past pathogen exposure could be identified by cataloging public T cell receptors. The T cell repertoires of about 700 subjects were profiled by immunosequencing and related to cytomegalovirus serostatus. Besides the first cohort of around 670 subjects, a separate validation cohort made up of 90 to 150 different subjects was used. High-throughput TCR immunosequencing, statistical association of individual TCRs with disease status, and machine learning were combined to predict cytomegalovirus infection status. A later analysis re-examined previously published TCR beta repertoires from 610 or so donors and added high-resolution HLA genotyping to investigate patterns of TCR occurrence. In the later analysis, no new phenotypic data were used to find candidate immune exposures; instead, reliance was placed on TCR beta sequences and their occurrence across donors. An earlier analysis of 450 to 750 of the donors used high-throughput TCR beta sequencing to judge whether each TCR beta V gene segment behaved as functional or pseudogenic. Donor age, sex, ethnicity and CMV serostatus were compiled alongside the repertoire data. Genome-wide SNP genotypes for about 60% of the 666 donors were used in a later genetic analysis, which treated that subset as a discovery cohort. All discovery cohort repertoires had been generated using a single sequencing platform. HLA typing included class I and class II loci at four-digit resolution. The number of typed donors differed by locus: roughly 629-640 for A, B, C, DRB1 and DQB1; roughly 510 for DQA1; 606 for DPA1; and about 470 for DPB1. About 5 DR-DQ haplotypes were handled as single units for association and clustering, since linkage in the cohort was strong. On average, approximately 250,000 unique TCR beta nucleotide sequences were sequenced per donor among several hundred genotyped donors of the cohort, with roughly 20% of those sequences being non-productive. Overall study outcomes, separate from this receptor: A cluster of highly shared sequence variants was judged likely to be a technical artifact of the sequencing pipeline. A few of the identified cytomegalovirus-associated TCR beta chains were confirmed in vitro to be specific for cytomegalovirus antigens. According to a later genetic analysis, donors in an Asian-associated ancestry cluster had fewer N-insertions in productive TCRs than the roughly 700-donor mean. While some public TCRs were present in many individuals, most TCR sequences turned up only very rarely across donors. A later analysis associated around 16,000 TCR beta sequences with specific HLA alleles at a false discovery rate of 0.05. A later analysis found that TCR association rates varied across HLA loci, with DRB1 alleles showing the most associated TCRs and HLA-C alleles the fewest. Because the 87-base-pair reads could not distinguish some IMGT-functional V segments, including TRBV6-2 and TRBV6-3, those segments were excluded. The study gave a list of 150 to 200 TCR beta chains associated with cytomegalovirus. A later genetic analysis associated a missense DCLRE1C variant with V-gene and J-gene trimming of TCR beta chains, and an independent cohort replicated the association. A further reported finding was that TCR beta sequences accurately predicted the HLA-A and HLA-B alleles for most subjects in the first cohort. According to a later analysis, most CMV-associated TCR beta chains appeared to be HLA-restricted, and the HLA associations seemed to be driven largely by CMV exposure. The authors suggested that the approach could potentially be generalized to other disease states and immunological phenotypes. An earlier analysis of around 600 of the donors showed that most TCR beta V segments appeared in productive rearrangements either about 87% or about 30% of the time, which broadly matched IMGT annotations. Because HLA typing was unavailable for some donors at each locus, only the typed subset was used in association tests. Linkage disequilibrium might explain the correlated functional status among segregating V segments, but an unknown experimental factor could not be ruled out. In this cohort, only TCR beta chains were sequenced, and detectable features were limited by the absence of alpha or paired-chain data. Roughly uniform sequencing depth across donors was assumed in presence/absence analyses, although this assumption may not hold. In a later analysis, several top co-occurrence clusters were reported to appear linked to parvovirus B19, influenza, CMV and Epstein-Barr virus. The only immune exposure information available for the cohort was CMV serostatus. In a later analysis, HLA-associated TCR beta chains were found to be more clonally expanded and to have lower generation probabilities than equally common non-associated chains. The earlier analysis of a few hundred of the donors excluded some 15 rarely observed V segments, including chromosome 9 orphons, because counts were too low. Cytomegalovirus status was reported to be diagnosed by the classifier with high specificity and sensitivity in both the original and validation cohorts. Assigning TCR associations to individual alleles was difficult when HLA alleles, especially DR and DQ, strongly co-occurred.

In regard to this clone: The antigen it binds to is not known.

The library was produced with the immunoSEQ multiplex PCR assay. For the multiplex PCR, a mixture combining 60 forward primers for TCR Vbeta segments and 13 reverse primers for TCR Jbeta segments was used. Amplification of the CDR3 region of rearranged TCR beta genes was performed with a multiplex PCR assay on genomic DNA. On the Illumina HiSeq System, the amplified TCR beta libraries were sequenced as 87-base-pair reads. For the original study's pipeline: A later analysis tallied 75 million to 95 million unique TCR beta chains across the 600 to 700 repertoires, and approximately 12 million of those chains were shared by two or more donors. Raw reads were error-corrected and collapsed into unique sequences by a nearest-neighbor algorithm in which closely related sequences were merged to remove PCR and sequencing errors. V, D and J gene segments were assigned by aligning CDR3 sequences to IMGT reference sequences. For a sequence to be retained, at least a six-nucleotide match to both a V gene segment and a J gene segment was required. A rearrangement was called productive if the CDR3 had no stop codons and remained in frame with V and J, and every other rearrangement was called non-productive. Following IMGT convention, CDR3 was defined as the stretch from the second conserved V-encoded cysteine up to the conserved J-encoded phenylalanine. The earlier analysis of 500 to 750 of the donors excluded any sequence lacking an unambiguous match to a single V gene segment. In an earlier analysis of approximately 500 of the donors, a V segment was called functional when productive rearrangements were above 56.7%, and segregating when the standard deviation between donors exceeded 5%. A statistical classification framework was built to diagnose cytomegalovirus status from the catalog of TCR beta chain sequences. V and J gene assignment, in a later analysis, came from comparing TCR nucleotide sequences with IMGT/GENE-DB human TR gene sequences. Using the TCRdist pipeline, a later analysis assigned CDR3 sequences along with most-parsimonious VDJ recombination scenarios. In a later analysis, every TCR beta chain was defined by the combination of its CDR3 amino acid sequence and its V-gene family, and reads without a unique V-gene family were dropped. In a later analysis, nearly 600 highly shared, low-generation-probability nucleotide sequences were removed to address suspected cross-contamination and a sequencing artifact. A later analysis calculated a clonal expansion index for each public chain from normalized within-repertoire ranks of inferred template counts. Generation probabilities in a later analysis came from a VDJ recombination model fitted to out-of-frame rearrangements, and those results were checked against IGoR. In a later analysis, hypergeometric tests were used to score TCR-TCR, TCR-HLA and TCR-CMV co-occurrence, with a repertoire-size bias correction applied to TCR pairs. A later analysis estimated false discovery rates by permuting HLA or CMV assignments 20 times. In a later analysis, co-occurring TCRs were grouped using DBSCAN, with TCRdist sequence similarity added in when clustering inside HLA-allele-positive subsets. Co-occurrence clustering excluded repertoires with fewer than 30,000 or more than 120,000 public chains, plus five with anomalous nucleotide sharing. Here the immuneACCESS table is served through TCRdb, limited to in-frame sequences with V and J called. Missing clones are a known gap in these copies; in checked studies unresolved V genes cover under half, and the rest lacks a known reason. V and J calls and clone size follow that table, whereas D and trimming were derived from the DNA. For this sample, the table gives about 160,000 clones. The ten largest clones add up to about 1.2% of the sample.

The cohort consisted of more than 650 healthy bone marrow donors. Cohort members were all nominally healthy when sampled, although unrecorded immune exposures were likely present. The donor was CMV seronegative and was included in the group of about 400 seronegative cohort members. A peripheral blood sample was collected from each donor, and TCR beta sequencing was performed on peripheral blood mononuclear cells. Genomic DNA extraction from the blood cell samples was performed with the Qiagen DNeasy Blood Extraction Kit. The germline V gene (reference sequence) sets CDR1 to MNHEY and CDR2 to SMNVEV. The CDR3 numbers 14 residues from cysteine through phenylalanine. Only the CDR3 region is kept as DNA, spanning 42 bases read in frame from base 1. A distance of 13 bases separates the germline ends of V and J, which lose 3 bases and 5 bases respectively.

The sequenced sample was PBMCs. The clonotype was recovered from a woman aged 55-75 years in good health and CMV-seronegative. The V gene is TRBV27 and the J gene is TRBJ2-5, with a tentative D gene TRBD2 over 5 matching bases. At the DNA level, the sequence is TGTGCCAGCAGTTTTTTAGGCCCGGGGGAGACCCAGTACTTC. It encodes CASSFLGPGETQYF.